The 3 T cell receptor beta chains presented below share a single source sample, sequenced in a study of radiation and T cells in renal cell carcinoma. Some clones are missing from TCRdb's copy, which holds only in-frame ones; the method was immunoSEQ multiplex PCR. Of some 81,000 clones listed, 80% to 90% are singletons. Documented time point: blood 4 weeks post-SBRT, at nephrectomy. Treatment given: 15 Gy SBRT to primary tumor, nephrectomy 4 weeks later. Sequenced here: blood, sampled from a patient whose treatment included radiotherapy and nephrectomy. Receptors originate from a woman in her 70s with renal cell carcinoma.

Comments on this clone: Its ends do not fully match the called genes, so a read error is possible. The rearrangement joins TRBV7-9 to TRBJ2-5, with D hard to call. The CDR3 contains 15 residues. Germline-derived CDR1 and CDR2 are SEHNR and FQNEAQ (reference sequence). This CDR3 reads CASSKEPSLQEAQYF. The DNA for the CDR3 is TGTGCCAGCAGCAAGGAACCCAGCCTCCAAGAGGCCCAGTACTTC.

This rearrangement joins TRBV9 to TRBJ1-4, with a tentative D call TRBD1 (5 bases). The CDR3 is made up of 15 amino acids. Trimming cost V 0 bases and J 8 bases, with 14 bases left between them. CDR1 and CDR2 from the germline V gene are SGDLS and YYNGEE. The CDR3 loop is CASSVGGRKDEKLFF. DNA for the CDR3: TGTGCCAGCAGCGTAGGGGGCAGGAAAGACGAAAAACTGTTTTTT.

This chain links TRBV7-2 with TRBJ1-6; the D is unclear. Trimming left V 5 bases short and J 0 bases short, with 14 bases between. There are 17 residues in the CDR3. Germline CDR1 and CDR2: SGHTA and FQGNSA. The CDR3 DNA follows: TGTGCCAGCAGCGTACTCTCCAGGAGCTCCTATAATTCACCCCTCCACTTT. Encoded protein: CASSVLSRSSYNSPLHF.